Listed below are T cell receptor beta chains from one sample, sequenced in a study of cytomegalovirus exposure and HLA in healthy donors. The table came from immunoSEQ multiplex PCR; TCRdb's copy has only in-frame clones and leaves some out. This sample yields tens of thousands of clones, of which approximately 79% are seen a single time; 2.7% belongs to the top ten. Material: PBMCs. These receptors came from a man aged 25-45 years in good health and CMV-seronegative. Both conserved end residues are part of each CDR3. The D gene is left open where the match is weak. Size tells how often a clone was seen (once, few, many) or the class of an expanded clone, and some rows leave it out.

. | TRBJ1-5 | TRBV7-8 | TRBD1 | CASMTGAGNQPQHF | TGTGCCAGCATGACAGGGGCGGGCAATCAGCCCCAGCATTTT
. | TRBJ2-7 | TRBV7-8 | TRBD1 | CASSPQGASEQYF | TGTGCCAGCAGCCCACAGGGGGCGAGCGAGCAGTACTTC
. | TRBJ1-6 | TRBV11-3 | . | CASSLTSGSPLHF | TGTGCCAGCAGCCTGACTAGCGGGTCACCCCTCCACTTT
. | TRBJ1-1 | TRBV12-5 | . | CASGSGNTEAFF | TGTGCTAGTGGTTCCGGGAACACTGAAGCTTTCTTT
. | TRBJ1-5 | TRBV19 | . | CASTSLLGQPYQNQPQHF | TGTGCCAGTACCTCTTTATTAGGACAGCCCTACCAAAATCAGCCCCAGCATTTT
. | TRBJ1-5 | TRBV6-6 | TRBD1 | CASSPGQGSAQPQHF | TGTGCCAGCAGCCCGGGACAGGGAAGTGCTCAGCCCCAGCATTTT
. | TRBJ2-7 | TRBV5-6 | . | CASSFYRVTYEQYF | TGTGCCAGCAGCTTTTACAGGGTGACCTACGAGCAGTACTTC
. | TRBJ2-7 | TRBV7-6 | TRBD1 | CASSLGQGAYEQYF | TGTGCCAGCAGCTTAGGACAGGGGGCCTACGAGCAGTACTTC
. | TRBJ1-1 | TRBV9 | TRBD1 | CASSPRQGPVNTEAFF | TGTGCCAGCAGCCCCCGACAGGGACCTGTGAACACTGAAGCTTTCTTT
few | TRBJ1-2 | TRBV12-5 | . | CASGLWPSGGNGYTF | TGTGCTAGTGGTTTGTGGCCCTCGGGGGGGAATGGCTACACCTTC
. | TRBJ1-1 | TRBV6-4 | . | CASRRQLNTEAFF | TGTGCCAGTCGAAGACAGTTGAACACTGAAGCTTTCTTT
. | TRBJ1-5 | TRBV6-5 | TRBD1 | CASKKGPGGGQPQHF | TGTGCCAGCAAAAAGGGGCCAGGGGGAGGTCAGCCCCAGCATTTT
. | TRBJ2-2 | TRBV6-5 | TRBD1 | CASSRGTGNAGELFF | TGTGCCAGCAGTCGTGGGACAGGGAACGCCGGGGAGCTGTTTTTT
. | TRBJ2-3 | TRBV21-1 | . | CASSKGQVRTDTQYF | TGTGCCAGCAGCAAGGGACAGGTTCGCACAGATACGCAGTATTTT
few | TRBJ1-6 | TRBV5-1 | TRBD1 | CASSLNMNRGQSPLHF | TGCGCCAGCAGCTTGAACATGAACAGGGGGCAGTCACCCCTCCACTTT
. | TRBJ2-6 | TRBV19 | . | CASSIKSSGANVLTF | TGTGCCAGTAGTATAAAGAGCTCTGGGGCCAACGTCCTGACTTTC
. | TRBJ1-6 | TRBV27 | TRBD1 | CASGPRTGFNSPLHF | TGTGCCAGCGGTCCAAGGACAGGCTTTAATTCACCCCTCCACTTT
. | TRBJ2-5 | TRBV11-3 | TRBD2 | CASSLGLAGGSGRQETQYF | TGTGCCAGCAGCTTAGGACTAGCGGGGGGGTCCGGCCGACAAGAGACCCAGTACTTC
. | TRBJ1-3 | TRBV4-2 | . | CASSLNSVEDTIYF | TGTGCCAGCAGCCTGAATTCGGTAGAGGACACCATATATTTT
. | TRBJ2-7 | TRBV15 | . | CATSPTGTGVGLAATEQYF | TGTGCCACCAGCCCTACCGGGACAGGGGTGGGACTAGCTGCTACCGAGCAGTACTTC
few | TRBJ2-7 | TRBV6-6 | TRBD1 | CASSYKAGGEQYF | TGTGCCAGCAGTTATAAGGCAGGGGGCGAGCAGTACTTC
. | TRBJ1-2 | TRBV19 | TRBD1 | CASSSVTGGYYGYTF | TGTGCCAGTAGTTCGGTAACAGGGGGGTACTATGGCTACACCTTC
. | TRBJ1-2 | TRBV2 | TRBD1 | CASSEGGGQDYGYTF | TGTGCCAGCAGTGAAGGAGGGGGCCAAGACTATGGCTACACCTTC
. | TRBJ1-2 | TRBV6-4 | TRBD1 | CASHPGQGAIGYTF | TGTGCCAGCCATCCGGGACAGGGGGCGATCGGCTACACCTTC
. | TRBJ2-2 | TRBV5-1 | . | CASSKDSNTGELFF | TGCGCCAGCAGCAAGGACAGCAACACCGGGGAGCTGTTTTTT
. | TRBJ1-5 | TRBV19 | . | CASSIGSRAANQPQHF | TGTGCCAGTAGTATAGGATCGCGGGCAGCCAATCAGCCCCAGCATTTT
. | TRBJ1-2 | TRBV2 | TRBD1 | CASSVPGQGHNYGYTF | TGTGCCAGCAGTGTCCCGGGACAGGGTCACAACTATGGCTACACCTTC
. | TRBJ2-7 | TRBV9 | TRBD2 | CASSMDLAGREQYF | TGTGCCAGCAGCATGGATTTAGCGGGGAGGGAGCAGTACTTC
. | TRBJ1-2 | TRBV30 | TRBD1 | CAWRIGQGTLETF | TGTGCCTGGAGGATCGGACAGGGCACCTTAGAAACCTTC
. | TRBJ2-7 | TRBV29-1 | TRBD1 | CSVELVGQGYEQYF | TGCAGCGTTGAATTAGTAGGACAGGGTTACGAGCAGTACTTC
. | TRBJ2-7 | TRBV4-2 | . | CASSQDKQSYEQYF | TGTGCCAGCAGCCAAGATAAACAGTCCTACGAGCAGTACTTC
. | TRBJ2-7 | TRBV7-6 | . | CASSLVQDNSYEQYF | TGTGCCAGCAGCTTAGTCCAGGACAACTCCTACGAGCAGTACTTC
. | TRBJ2-5 | TRBV19 | TRBD2 | CASSYSGGAGETQYF | TGTGCCAGTAGCTATAGCGGGGGGGCCGGAGAGACCCAGTACTTC
. | TRBJ1-1 | TRBV7-9 | . | CASSFPPNLEAFF | TGTGCCAGCAGCTTTCCACCGAACTTAGAAGCTTTCTTT